This TCR beta chain was sequenced for a study of regulatory T cells in long-lasting Graves disease. Libraries of TCR beta came from iRepertoire HTBI primers plus Arm-PCR of CDR3 regions. MiXCR was run by TCRdb on the multiplex PCR reads, yielding one entry per CDR3 protein. The data hold about 620,000 distinct CDR3 sequences, with around 15% observed a single time. Study-level points and caveats: Persistent cases favored TRBV28, TRBJ1-2 and TRBJ2-5. Sampling was limited to peripheral blood rather than thyroid tissue.

A few counts support this clonotype. Its target is unknown. Indicated time point: newly diagnosed GD, antithyroid drugs for less than 3 months. Researchers made the TCR library from RNA that was extracted from PBMCs. Collection of peripheral blood (about 8.8 milliliters) was done using EDTA tubes. This CDR3 region has 11 residues. V dropped 4 bases and J dropped 6 bases, with 6 bases sitting between them. Germline V gene data show CDR1 as GTSNPN and CDR2 as SVGIG (reference sequence). Separately, the same data were catalogued under a study of T cells in Graves' hyperthyroidism and ophthalmopathy. As that study records: The primer set for the first-round RT-PCR of the TCR CDR3 was HTBI.

The sequence derives from a woman in her twenties or thirties with Graves disease. The chain couples TRBV30 to TRBJ2-2; no clear D gene. The sequences come from peripheral blood mononuclear cells (PBMCs), collected at new diagnosis, from a patient treated with antithyroid drugs. The CDR3 region is CAWNNPGELFF. In DNA, the CDR3 is TGTGCCTGGAATAATCCCGGGGAGCTGTTTTTT.